This T cell receptor (beta chain) is from a study of blood T cell repertoires in COVID-19. Study background: Italy, Spain and the United States were the sources of the convalescent and acute COVID-19 samples. PBMCs, B-cell-depleted T cells, or T cells were the source of the cDNA or gDNA that made up the material.

The germline V gene has CDR1 LNHNV and CDR2 YYDKDF (reference sequence). The CDR3 loop spans 15 amino acids. This clone was observed a few times. A read error may produce the germline difference seen at one junction end. In the study's own analysis: Amplification of reference gene primers provided the estimated nucleated cell counts. Here immunoSEQ multiplex PCR was the method, and the copy in TCRdb shows in-frame clones only, minus some. The V and J calls and the clone size are those of that table, but D and trimming were determined from the DNA. The sample comprises about 200,000 clones, roughly 80% of which are singletons, and about 10% rests with the top ten.

The sequenced sample was peripheral blood. The rearrangement links TRBV15 to TRBJ2-7, with 8 bases matching TRBD1. This TCR was sampled from a woman of 80 years or more with acute or convalescent COVID-19. The CDR3 reads CATSGERTGPYEQYF. The CDR3 nucleotides read TGTGCCACCAGCGGAGAGAGGACAGGGCCCTACGAGCAGTACTTC.